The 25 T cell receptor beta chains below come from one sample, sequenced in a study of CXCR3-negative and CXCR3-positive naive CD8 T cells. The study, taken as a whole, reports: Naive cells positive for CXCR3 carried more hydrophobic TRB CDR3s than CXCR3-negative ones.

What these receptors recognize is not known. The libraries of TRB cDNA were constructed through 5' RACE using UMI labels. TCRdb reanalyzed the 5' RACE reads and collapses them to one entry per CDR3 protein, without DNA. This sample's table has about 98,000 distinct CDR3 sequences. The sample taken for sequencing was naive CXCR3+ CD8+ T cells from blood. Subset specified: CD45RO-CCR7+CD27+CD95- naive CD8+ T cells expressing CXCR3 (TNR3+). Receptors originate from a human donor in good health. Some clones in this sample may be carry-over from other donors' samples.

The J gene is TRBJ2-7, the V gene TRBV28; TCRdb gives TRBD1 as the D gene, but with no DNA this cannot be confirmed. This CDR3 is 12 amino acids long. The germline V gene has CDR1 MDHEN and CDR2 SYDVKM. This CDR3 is CASSPGAGEQYF.

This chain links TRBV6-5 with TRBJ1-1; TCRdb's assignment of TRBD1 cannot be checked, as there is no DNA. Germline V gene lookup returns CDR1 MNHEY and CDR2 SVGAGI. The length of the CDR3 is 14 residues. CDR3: CASSYRQENTEAFF.

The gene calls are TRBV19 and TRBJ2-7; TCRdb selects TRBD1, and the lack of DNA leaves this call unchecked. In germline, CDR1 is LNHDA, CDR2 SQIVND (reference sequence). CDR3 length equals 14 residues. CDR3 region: CASSTTGQSYEQYF.

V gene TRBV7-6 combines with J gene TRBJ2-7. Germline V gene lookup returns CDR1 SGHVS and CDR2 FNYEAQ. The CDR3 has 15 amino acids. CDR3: CASSLEATPSYEQYF. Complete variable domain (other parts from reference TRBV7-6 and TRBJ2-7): GAGVSQSPRYKVTKRGQDVALRCDPISGHVSLYWYRQALGQGPEFLTYFNYEAQQDKSGLPNDRFSAERPEGSISTLTIQRTEQRDSAMYRCASSLEATPSYEQYFGPGTRLTVT.

The CDR3 region is CSAVGLAGDDTQYF. The chain is built from TRBV29-1 and TRBJ2-3; there is no DNA to check the TCRdb D call of TRBD2. CDR1 is SQVTM and CDR2 is ANQGSEA in the germline V gene. The CDR3 has 14 amino acids.

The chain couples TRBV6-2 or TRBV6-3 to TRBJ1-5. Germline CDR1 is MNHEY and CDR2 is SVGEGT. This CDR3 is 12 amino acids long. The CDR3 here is CASRPAGQPQHF.

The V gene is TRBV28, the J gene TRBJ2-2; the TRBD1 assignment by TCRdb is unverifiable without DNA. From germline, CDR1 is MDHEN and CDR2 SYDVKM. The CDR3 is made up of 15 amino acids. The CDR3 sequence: CASNFRGLNTGELFF.

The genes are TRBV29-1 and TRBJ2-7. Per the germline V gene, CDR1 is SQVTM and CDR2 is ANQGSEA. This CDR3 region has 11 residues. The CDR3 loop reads CSVDTSREQYF.

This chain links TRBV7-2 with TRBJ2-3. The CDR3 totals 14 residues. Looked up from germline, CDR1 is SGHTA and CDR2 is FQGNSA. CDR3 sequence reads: CASSSVSAADTQYF.

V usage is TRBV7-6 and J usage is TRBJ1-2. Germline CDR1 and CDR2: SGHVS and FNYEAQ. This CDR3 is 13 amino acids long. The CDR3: CASSLGPTYGYTF.

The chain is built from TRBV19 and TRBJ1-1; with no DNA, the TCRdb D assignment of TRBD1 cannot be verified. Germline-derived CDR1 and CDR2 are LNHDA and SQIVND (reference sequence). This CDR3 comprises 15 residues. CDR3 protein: CASRGAGLQITEAFF. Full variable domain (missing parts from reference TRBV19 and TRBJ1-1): DGGITQSPKYLFRKEGQNVTLSCEQNLNHDAMYWYRQDPGQGLRLIYYSQIVNDFQKGDIAEGYSVSREKKESFPLTVTSAQKNPTAFYLCASRGAGLQITEAFFGQGTRLTVV.

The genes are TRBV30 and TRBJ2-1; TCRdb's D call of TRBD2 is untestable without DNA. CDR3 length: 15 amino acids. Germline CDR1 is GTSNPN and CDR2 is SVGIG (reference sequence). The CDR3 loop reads CAWSVGAGIGNEQFF. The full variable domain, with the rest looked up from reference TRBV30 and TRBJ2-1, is SQTIHQWPATLVQPVGSPLSLECTVEGTSNPNLYWYRQAAGRGLQLLFYSVGIGQISSEVPQNLSASRPQDRQFILSSKKLLLSDSGFYLCAWSVGAGIGNEQFFGPGTRLTVL.

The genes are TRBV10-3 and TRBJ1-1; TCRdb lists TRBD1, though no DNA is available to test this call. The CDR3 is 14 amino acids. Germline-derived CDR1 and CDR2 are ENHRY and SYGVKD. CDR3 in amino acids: CAIRLEQGGTEAFF.

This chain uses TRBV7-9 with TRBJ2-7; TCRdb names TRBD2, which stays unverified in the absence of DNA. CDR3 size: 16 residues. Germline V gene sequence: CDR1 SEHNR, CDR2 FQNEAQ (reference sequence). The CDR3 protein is CASSSTLAGAPYEQYF. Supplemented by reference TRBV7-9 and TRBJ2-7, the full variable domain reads DTGVSQNPRHKITKRGQNVTFRCDPISEHNRLYWYRQTLGQGPEFLTYFQNEAQLEKSRLLSDRFSAERPKGSFSTLEIQRTEQGDSAMYLCASSSTLAGAPYEQYFGPGTRLTVT.

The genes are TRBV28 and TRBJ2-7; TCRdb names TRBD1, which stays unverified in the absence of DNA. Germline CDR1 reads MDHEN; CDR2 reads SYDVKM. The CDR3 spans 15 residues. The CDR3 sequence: CASSLRGLRIYEQYF.

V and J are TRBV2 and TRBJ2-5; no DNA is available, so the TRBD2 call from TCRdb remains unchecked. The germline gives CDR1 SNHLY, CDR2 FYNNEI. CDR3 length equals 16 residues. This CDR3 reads CASPRRGALPKETQYF. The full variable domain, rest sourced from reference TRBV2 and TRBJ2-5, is EPEVTQTPSHQVTQMGQEVILRCVPISNHLYFYWYRQILGQKVEFLVSFYNNEISEKSEIFDDQFSVERPDGSNFTLKIRSTKLEDSAMYFCASPRRGALPKETQYFGPGTRLLVL.

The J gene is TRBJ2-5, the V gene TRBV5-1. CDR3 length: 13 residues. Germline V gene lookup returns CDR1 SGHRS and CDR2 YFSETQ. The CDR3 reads CASSLGIQETQYF.

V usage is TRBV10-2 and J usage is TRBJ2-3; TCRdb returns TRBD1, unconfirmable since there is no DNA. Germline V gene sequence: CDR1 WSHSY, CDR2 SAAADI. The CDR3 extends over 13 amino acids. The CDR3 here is CASGGVPTDTQYF.

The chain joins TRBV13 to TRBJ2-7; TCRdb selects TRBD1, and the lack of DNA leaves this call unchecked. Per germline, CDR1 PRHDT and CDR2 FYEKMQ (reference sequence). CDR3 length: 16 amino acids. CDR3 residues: CASSPEGQGASYEQYF.

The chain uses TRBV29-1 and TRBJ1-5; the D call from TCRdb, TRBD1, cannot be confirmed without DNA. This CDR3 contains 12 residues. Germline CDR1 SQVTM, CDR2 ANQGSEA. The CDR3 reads CSVGQGLQPQNF. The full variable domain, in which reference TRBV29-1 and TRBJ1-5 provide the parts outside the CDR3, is SAVISQKPSRDICQRGTSLTIQCQVDSQVTMMFWYRQQPGQSLTLIATANQGSEATYESGFVIDKFPISRPNLTFSTLTVSNMSPEDSSIYLCSVGQGLQPQNFGDGTRLSIL.

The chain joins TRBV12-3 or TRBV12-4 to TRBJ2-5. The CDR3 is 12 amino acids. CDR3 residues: CASSTYQETQYF.

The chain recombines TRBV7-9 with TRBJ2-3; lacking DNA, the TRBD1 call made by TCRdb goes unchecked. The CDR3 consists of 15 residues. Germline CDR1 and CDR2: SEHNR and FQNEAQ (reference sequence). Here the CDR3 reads CASSPGAGPTDTQYF.

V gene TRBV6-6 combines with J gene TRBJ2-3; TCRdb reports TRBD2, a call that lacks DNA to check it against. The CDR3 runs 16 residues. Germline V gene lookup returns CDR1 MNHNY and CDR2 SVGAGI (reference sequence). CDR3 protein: CASSYSLAGMTDTQYF.

The CDR3 protein is CASSWTGPGDTEAFF. The J gene is TRBJ1-1, the V gene TRBV5-1; the TRBD1 assignment by TCRdb is unverifiable without DNA. CDR1 and CDR2 from the germline V gene are SGHRS and YFSETQ. The CDR3 runs 15 residues.

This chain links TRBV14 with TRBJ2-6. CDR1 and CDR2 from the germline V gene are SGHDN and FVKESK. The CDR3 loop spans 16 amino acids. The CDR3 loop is CASSPVESSGANVLTF.